These 21 T cell receptor beta chains came from one sample sequenced in a study of technical replicates of blood from several donors. Produced via immunoSEQ multiplex PCR; TCRdb's table is partial and in-frame only. The table shows some 93,000 clones, with about 96% occurring only once. The sample comprised T cells isolated from PBMCs. These receptor sequences come from a human donor in good health.

The V call is TRBV7-8, the J call TRBJ1-3; D not resolved. Germline V gene data show CDR1 as SGHVS and CDR2 as FQNEAQ. This CDR3 region has 14 residues. The V end lost 5 bases, the J end lost 0 bases, and 8 bases lay between the germline ends. CDR3 DNA: TGTGCCAGCAGCCCCGGACTCTCTGGAAACACCATATATTTT. Encoded protein: CASSPGLSGNTIYF.

The rearrangement joins TRBV15 to TRBJ2-3, with 13 bases fitting TRBD2. V gave up 1 base and J gave up 3 bases; unmatched junction bases: 4. The CDR3 length is 17 residues. Germline CDR1 and CDR2: LNHNV and YYDKDF (reference sequence). CDR3 bases: TGTGCCACCAGCAGAGGGACTAGCGGGAGTACAACAGATACGCAGTATTTT. This gives the protein CATSRGTSGSTTDTQYF.

The V call is TRBV10-3, the J call TRBJ1-2; no clear D gene. The CDR3 loop spans 14 amino acids. V lost 0 bases and J lost 4, with 9 bases in between. CDR1 and CDR2 (germline): ENHRY, SYGVKD. The CDR3 DNA reads as TGTGCCATCAGTGAGTCGAGTGTAAGCTATGGCTACACCTTC. Its translation is CAISESSVSYGYTF.

The DNA for the CDR3 is TGTGCCAGCTCTAGACAGGGGGGGGACATTCAGTACTTC. This codes for CASSRQGGDIQYF. The rearrangement links TRBV2 to TRBJ2-4, with 9 nucleotides matching TRBD1. V dropped 8 bases and J dropped 8; count of bases not matched to a gene: 7. Germline V lookup: CDR1 SNHLY, CDR2 FYNNEI. The CDR3 length is 13 residues.

The rearrangement uses TRBV4-1 and TRBJ2-7; 7 bases align to TRBD1. The CDR3 runs 14 residues. Germline V CDR1 and CDR2: MGHRA, YSYEKL. Germline trimming cut 2 bases from V and 3 bases from J; bases unmatched to any gene: 4. CDR3: CASSQFYRGYEQYF. CDR3 DNA: TGCGCCAGCAGCCAATTCTACAGGGGCTACGAGCAGTACTTC.

The chain combines TRBV6-5 with TRBJ2-7; D possibly corresponds to TRBD2 (6 bases). This CDR3 has 13 residues. Germline CDR1 MNHEY, CDR2 SVGAGI. V was trimmed by 8 bases and J by 3 bases, leaving 14 bases between them. The CDR3 region has the DNA TGTGCCAGCTCCCCGGGGGACGTCTACGAGCAGTACTTC. It encodes CASSPGDVYEQYF.

This clone is a singleton in its sample. The rearrangement uses TRBV19 and TRBJ2-3, with a possible D match to TRBD1 (6 bases). This CDR3 contains 14 residues. Trimming removed 5 bases from V and 1 base from J, with 10 bases in between. Germline V gene data show CDR1 as LNHDA and CDR2 as SQIVND (reference sequence). CDR3 sequence: CASSSRTGTDTQYF. DNA of the CDR3: TGTGCCAGTAGTTCTCGGACAGGCACAGATACGCAGTATTTT.

This chain links TRBV2 with TRBJ2-7, with 10 bases matching TRBD1. V trimming: 9 bases; J trimming: 5 bases; junction bases outside the gene matches: 7. CDR3 length: 13 residues. Looked up from germline, CDR1 is SNHLY and CDR2 is FYNNEI. CDR3 sequence: CASVGQGDHEQYF. The CDR3 DNA reads TGTGCCAGTGTCGGACAGGGGGACCACGAGCAGTACTTC.

This chain connects TRBV6-6 to TRBJ2-5; D uncertain. The V and J ends lost 5 bases and 4 bases respectively, with 14 bases between them. Germline CDR1 MNHNY, CDR2 SVGAGI (reference sequence). This CDR3 comprises 14 residues. The chain's CDR3 is CASSIRQLGETQYF. The CDR3 DNA follows: TGTGCCAGCAGTATCCGACAATTGGGAGAGACCCAGTACTTC.

The chain joins TRBV13 to TRBJ2-5, with D tentatively TRBD2 (5 bases). V lost 5 bases to trimming and J lost 7 bases, with 11 bases between them. The germline gives CDR1 PRHDT, CDR2 FYEKMQ (reference sequence). This CDR3 contains 12 residues. The CDR3 nucleotides are TGTGCCAGCAGCGATTACCGGGGGACCCAGTACTTC. Encoded protein: CASSDYRGTQYF.

The chain uses TRBV5-1 and TRBJ2-5, with 7 bases aligning to TRBD2. CDR1 and CDR2 (germline): SGHRS, YFSETQ. Trimming at V came to 8 bases and at J to 1 base, leaving 5 bases not matched to a gene. The CDR3 loop spans 13 amino acids. The CDR3 spells CARRLAGQETQYF. The CDR3 coding sequence is TGCGCCAGACGACTAGCAGGCCAAGAGACCCAGTACTTC.

The gene calls are TRBV5-5 and TRBJ1-2; 8 bases agree with TRBD1. Trimming at V came to 3 bases and at J to 6 bases, leaving 1 base not matched to a gene. CDR1 is SGHKS, CDR2 YYEKEE, per germline (reference sequence). CDR3 length equals 12 residues. The CDR3, as DNA: TGTGCCAGCAGCTCGACAGGGGATGGCTACACCTTC. Translation gives CASSSTGDGYTF.

In DNA, the CDR3 is TGTGCCAGCAGTGACCAGGGTTTTGATTTCTTT. Translating it yields CASSDQGFDFF. This sequence joins TRBV6-5 and TRBJ1-1, with D tentatively TRBD1 (5 bases). Per the germline V gene, CDR1 is MNHEY and CDR2 is SVGAGI. Deletions cut 5 bases from V and 13 bases from J, with 14 bases between. The CDR3 runs to 11 residues.

The chain links TRBV19 to TRBJ2-7; TRBD1 matches at 7 bases. After removal of 3 bases from V and 0 bases from J, the junction contained 8 bases not matched to a gene. CDR3 length equals 16 residues. Germline V gives CDR1 LNHDA, CDR2 SQIVND (reference sequence). The CDR3 region is CASSMGQGVVSYEQYF. The CDR3, as DNA: TGTGCCAGTAGTATGGGGCAGGGGGTCGTCTCCTACGAGCAGTACTTC.

The genes are TRBV4-1 and TRBJ2-7, with D tentatively TRBD2 (5 bases). Germline V gives CDR1 MGHRA, CDR2 YSYEKL. Between the trimmed V and J ends, which lost 7 bases and 5 bases, there was a span of 18 bases. This CDR3 has 14 amino acids. CDR3: CASKEEGIFNEQYF. The CDR3 region has the DNA TGCGCCAGCAAAGAAGAGGGTATTTTTAACGAGCAGTACTTC.

This chain uses TRBV4-1 with TRBJ1-1; TRBD1 matches at 8 bases. Germline V CDR1 and CDR2: MGHRA, YSYEKL. V shed 4 bases, J shed 4 bases, and the junction held 8 bases outside the gene matches. The CDR3 loop spans 15 amino acids. CDR3 in DNA: TGCGCCAGCAGCCGAGAGGACAGGGCCGGCACTGAAGCTTTCTTT. It is translated as CASSREDRAGTEAFF.

J is TRBJ2-7 and V is TRBV28; 10 bases agree with TRBD1. The CDR3 is 19 amino acids. Germline V lookup: CDR1 MDHEN, CDR2 SYDVKM. The V and J ends lost 2 bases and 2 bases, in that order; junction bases with no gene match: 15. CDR3 amino acids: CASSLVSPGQGTRTYEQYF. The DNA for the CDR3 is TGTGCCAGCAGTTTAGTCTCCCCGGGACAGGGGACGAGGACCTACGAGCAGTACTTC.

The chain combines TRBV6-5 with TRBJ2-1; no definite D call. CDR1 and CDR2 from the germline V gene are MNHEY and SVGAGI. The V gene lost 0 bases and the J gene lost 5 bases, with 14 bases spanning the gap. The CDR3 is 16 amino acids. CDR3 bases: TGTGCCAGCAGTTACTCGTACAGTCAGGTGGACAATGAGCAGTTCTTC. This encodes CASSYSYSQVDNEQFF.

V usage is TRBV6-5 and J usage is TRBJ2-7, with 8 bases matching TRBD2. This CDR3 is 15 amino acids long. With 4 bases clipped from V and 2 bases from J, the junction kept 7 bases outside the gene matches. Germline assignment: CDR1 MNHEY and CDR2 SVGAGI. The CDR3 sequence: CASSFIAGLPYEQYF. CDR3 sequence (DNA): TGTGCCAGCAGTTTCATAGCGGGACTACCCTACGAGCAGTACTTC.

This chain connects TRBV7-2 to TRBJ2-7; perhaps TRBD1 as D (6 bases). The CDR3 contains 16 residues. Between the trimmed V and J ends, which lost 0 bases and 3 bases, there was a span of 15 bases. Germline V gene sequence: CDR1 SGHTA, CDR2 FQGNSA. This chain's CDR3 is CASSLALGTLDYEQYF. For the CDR3, the DNA is TGTGCCAGCAGCTTAGCTCTCGGGACACTAGACTACGAGCAGTACTTC.

The genes are TRBV27 and TRBJ1-5; TRBD1 matches 10 bases. CDR1 and CDR2 from the germline V gene are MNHEY and SMNVEV (reference sequence). V lost 10 bases, J lost 5 bases, and 8 bases stayed unmatched. This CDR3 has 14 amino acids. The CDR3 reads CATRQGAWDQPQHF. The CDR3 DNA is TGTGCCACCAGACAGGGGGCATGGGATCAGCCCCAGCATTTT.